A selection of T cell receptor beta chains follows, all from one sample in a study of blood T cell repertoires in COVID-19. Sequenced by immunoSEQ multiplex PCR; TCRdb stores in-frame clones only, minus some. The sample has 310,000 or so clones; roughly 90% are singletons. The sample comprised peripheral blood. The origin of the receptors is a woman between 25 and 40 years old with COVID-19, enrolled during active disease. Each CDR3 is given with its conserved first and last residue. The D gene is left open where the match is weak. Size tells how often a clone was seen (once, few, many) or the class of an expanded clone, and some rows leave it out.

d_call j_call v_call clone_size cdr3_nt cdr3_aa
- TRBJ1-5 TRBV9 - TGTGCCAGCAGCGTAGCAGGGTATAGCAATCAGCCCCAGCATTTT CASSVAGYSNQPQHF
- TRBJ2-4 TRBV7-2 - TGTGCCAGCAGCCGGACCAGGGAAAGGGCCAAAAACATTCAGTACTTC CASSRTRERAKNIQYF
- TRBJ2-7 TRBV20-1 - TGCAGTGCTAGAGACCTATACGAGCAGTACTTC CSARDLYEQYF
TRBD1 TRBJ2-1 TRBV19 - TGTGCCAGTAGTGCCGGGACAGGTGTATACAATGAGCAGTTCTTC CASSAGTGVYNEQFF
- TRBJ2-7 TRBV19 - TGTGCCAGTAGTATTCCCCCAGGGAATCACGAGCAGTACTTC CASSIPPGNHEQYF
TRBD1 TRBJ2-7 TRBV2 - TGTGCCAGCAGTGGAAGGGGGGACAGGGGCCCCTACGAGCAGTACTTC CASSGRGDRGPYEQYF
- TRBJ2-7 TRBV2 - TGTGCCAGCAGGCAGTCCTCCTACGAGCAGTACTTC CASRQSSYEQYF
TRBD1 TRBJ1-4 TRBV7-8 few TGTGCCAGCAGCTTAATTGACAGGGGAAGCGAAAAACTGTTTTTT CASSLIDRGSEKLFF
- TRBJ2-5 TRBV9 - TGTGCCAGCAGCGTAGGAGCACTAGCTGGGGGTAAGGAGACCCAGTACTTC CASSVGALAGGKETQYF
TRBD2 TRBJ2-1 TRBV5-1 - TGCGCCAGCAGCGGTAGCGGGAGTGGGAATTACAATGAGCAGTTCTTC CASSGSGSGNYNEQFF
- TRBJ1-6 TRBV6-5 - TGTGCCAGCAGTTACTCGGGACTCTATAATTCACCCCTCCACTTT CASSYSGLYNSPLHF
TRBD1 TRBJ2-7 TRBV7-2 - TGTGCCAGCAGCCCATACCGGACAGGGCATCCCTACGAGCAGTACTTC CASSPYRTGHPYEQYF
TRBD2 TRBJ2-7 TRBV12-3/TRBV12-4 - TGTGCCATCTATCAGGCGGGAGGGTACGAGCAGTACTTC CAIYQAGGYEQYF
- TRBJ2-7 TRBV27 once TGTGCCAGCAGTTTTGGGGCAGGGGCGTCCTACGAGCAGTACTTC CASSFGAGASYEQYF
- TRBJ2-5 TRBV19 - TGTGCCAGTAGTCCTCCCCAGGGGCGGGAGACCCAGTACTTC CASSPPQGRETQYF
- TRBJ2-4 TRBV5-1 - TGCGCCAGCAGCTCTAAGTTCGGCAGGGTAGCCAAAAACATTCAGTACTTC CASSSKFGRVAKNIQYF
- TRBJ1-2 TRBV30 - TGTGCCTGGAGTGTACCCAGGATTTATGGCTACACCTTC CAWSVPRIYGYTF
- TRBJ1-5 TRBV4-3 - TGCGCCAGCAGCCAAGATCAGGGACAGCCCCAGCATTTT CASSQDQGQPQHF
- TRBJ1-1 TRBV20-1 - TGCAGCCCCTCGGAGGACGCTGAAGCTTTCTTT CSPSEDAEAFF
TRBD2 TRBJ2-5 TRBV5-4 - TGTGCCAGCAGCTTTGGAGATAGCGGGAGGATGGGCCAGTACTTC CASSFGDSGRMGQYF
- TRBJ1-3 TRBV7-2 - TGTGCCAGCAGCTTACGGTCTGGAAACACCATATATTTT CASSLRSGNTIYF
TRBD2 TRBJ2-3 TRBV5-1 - TGCGCCAGCAGCTTGGCCGGGAGGGCCTCTGATACGCAGTATTTT CASSLAGRASDTQYF
TRBD1 TRBJ1-1 TRBV18 - TGTGCCAGCTCAATAGGAAGCAGGGGGACTGAAGCTTTCTTT CASSIGSRGTEAFF
- TRBJ1-4 TRBV4-1 - TGCGCCAGCAGCCAAGTGAGGGACTCTAATGAAAAACTGTTTTTT CASSQVRDSNEKLFF
- TRBJ2-7 TRBV28 - TGTGCCAGCACCTCCGTGACTCGACTTTACGAGCAGTACTTC CASTSVTRLYEQYF
TRBD1 TRBJ2-7 TRBV5-4 - TGTGCCAGCAGCTCGAAGACAGGGGGCGGGGAGCAGTACTTC CASSSKTGGGEQYF
TRBD1 TRBJ2-3 TRBV10-3 - TGTGCCGTCCGACCCGGGACAGGGACAACAGATACGCAGTATTTT CAVRPGTGTTDTQYF
- TRBJ2-7 TRBV29-1 few TGCAGCGTTGACTTGGACAGTGGGGAGCAGTACTTC CSVDLDSGEQYF
- TRBJ1-1 TRBV30 once TGTGCCCGGGGGGGCCAGGGCGAAGCTTTCTTT CARGGQGEAFF
- TRBJ1-5 TRBV4-2 few TGTGCCAGCAGCCAAGGCAGGGATAGCAATCAGCCCCAGCATTTT CASSQGRDSNQPQHF
- TRBJ1-6 TRBV5-1 once TGCGCCAGCAGCCTCACGGGGAATTCACCCCTCCACTTT CASSLTGNSPLHF
- TRBJ1-1 TRBV30 few TGTGCCTGGAGTGTAGGGGGAGGGGATACTGAAGCTTTCTTT CAWSVGGGDTEAFF
TRBD1 TRBJ2-7 TRBV10-3 - TGTGCCATCAGTGGCGGGACAGGGGGAGAGCAGTACTTC CAISGGTGGEQYF
TRBD2 TRBJ2-5 TRBV5-1 - TGCGCCAGCAGCTCCCTAAATAGCGGGTTAGAGACCCAGTACTTC CASSSLNSGLETQYF
TRBD2 TRBJ2-7 TRBV28 - TGTGCCAGCAGTCTAACACTAGCGGGAGATGAGCAGTACTTC CASSLTLAGDEQYF
TRBD1 TRBJ1-1 TRBV28 - TGTGCCACCCGACAGGGGACGACTGAAGCTTTCTTT CATRQGTTEAFF
TRBD1 TRBJ2-2 TRBV30 - TGTGCCTATAATACAGGGGGGAACACCGGGGAGCTGTTTTTT CAYNTGGNTGELFF
TRBD2 TRBJ2-3 TRBV2 - TGTGCCAGCAGCAGGCAACTAGCGGCAAGCACAGATACGCAGTATTTT CASSRQLAASTDTQYF
TRBD2 TRBJ2-1 TRBV11-2 - TGTGCCAGCGCCCCGGGACTAGCGTACAATGAGCAGTTCTTC CASAPGLAYNEQFF
TRBD2 TRBJ2-3 TRBV11-2 - TGTGCCAGCAGCTTAAGGGGGCTAGCGGGAGTGGAAGTAGATACGCAGTATTTT CASSLRGLAGVEVDTQYF
TRBD1 TRBJ2-7 TRBV4-1 - TGCGCCAGCAGCCCGGGACAGGGGGCGAGTGAGCAGTACTTC CASSPGQGASEQYF
- TRBJ1-1 TRBV30 - TGTGCCTGGGCTATGGGGCCCACTGAAGCTTTCTTT CAWAMGPTEAFF
- TRBJ1-1 TRBV20-1 - TGCAGTGCTAGTTGGCCAGGGGATATGAACACTGAAGCTTTCTTT CSASWPGDMNTEAFF
- TRBJ2-2 TRBV27 - TGTGCCAGCAGCTTACAGGGCCCCACCGGGGAGCTGTTTTTT CASSLQGPTGELFF
- TRBJ2-1 TRBV5-4 - TGTGCCAGCAGCGAGACAGTTAGTACCTATGAGCAGTTCTTC CASSETVSTYEQFF
TRBD2 TRBJ2-5 TRBV6-2/TRBV6-3 - TGTGCCAGCAGTTACTCACTAGCGGGAGTAGCGGAGACCCAGTACTTC CASSYSLAGVAETQYF
TRBD1 TRBJ2-7 TRBV5-4 - TGTGCCAGCAGCTTGGGGACAGGGGCCTACGAGCAGTACTTC CASSLGTGAYEQYF
- TRBJ2-7 TRBV15 once TGTGCCACCAGCGCGGGCGGCTCAGCCTACGAGCAGTACTTC CATSAGGSAYEQYF
TRBD2 TRBJ2-7 TRBV28 - TGTGCCAGCGGCGTAGCGGGAGGGCCGACCTACGAGCAGTACTTC CASGVAGGPTYEQYF
- TRBJ1-2 TRBV4-1 few TGCGCCAGCAGCCAAGTTTCCAGCGCCGGAGGCTACACCTTC CASSQVSSAGGYTF
- TRBJ2-7 TRBV6-6 - TGTGCCAGCAGTTACAGTGGGGGAGGCGAGCAGTACTTC CASSYSGGGEQYF
- TRBJ2-7 TRBV5-1 - TGCGCCAGCAGCTTGCAGGGAGGATCCTACGAGCAGTACTTC CASSLQGGSYEQYF
TRBD2 TRBJ2-1 TRBV14 - TGTGCCAGCAGCCCGACTAGCGGGGGGTACGAGTTCTTC CASSPTSGGYEFF
- TRBJ2-1 TRBV12-3/TRBV12-4 - TGTGCCAGCCGCCTTAGCCATGAGCAGTTCTTC CASRLSHEQFF